This entry lists 24 T cell receptor beta chains sequenced from one sample in a study of shared clonotypes between healthy human individuals. Assay: immunoSEQ multiplex PCR; the TCRdb copy retains only in-frame clones and omits some. The sample carries 2 million to 2.5 million clones, approximately 90% recorded once. Sequencing was performed on naive CD4+ T cells from PBMCs. This sample's subset: CD45RA+ positively selected. These receptors were taken from a man between 18 and 29 years old in good health. Some clones in this sample may be carry-over from other donors' samples.

The chain has TRBV5-4 and TRBJ2-5; no reliable D call. V was shortened by 4 bases and J by 4 bases, with 14 bases between the two germline ends. CDR1 and CDR2 from the germline V gene are SGHNT and YYREEE (reference sequence). The CDR3 is made up of 14 amino acids. CDR3 protein: CASSGSTPGETQYF. As DNA, the CDR3 is TGTGCCAGCAGCGGGTCCACACCAGGAGAGACCCAGTACTTC.

The CDR3 bases are TGCAGCGTTGAGGGAGAGAATCAGCCCCAGCATTTT. It encodes CSVEGENQPQHF. This chain uses TRBV29-1 with TRBJ1-5; the D is unclear. Germline CDR1 reads SQVTM; CDR2 reads ANQGSEA. This CDR3 region has 12 residues. Trimming removed 3 bases at V and 4 bases at J, with 7 bases between.

This chain links TRBV10-3 with TRBJ1-5; 10 bases are shared with TRBD1. Germline loops: CDR1 ENHRY, CDR2 SYGVKD. This CDR3 has 14 amino acids. Unmatched junction bases numbered 4, after V lost 6 bases and J lost 5 bases. CDR3 region: CAIRGTGEDQPQHF. The CDR3 DNA sequence: TGTGCCATCAGGGGGACAGGGGAGGATCAGCCCCAGCATTTT.

In its sample, this clone was seen once. This sequence joins TRBV27 and TRBJ2-5, with D unclear. The germline V and J ends were trimmed by 2 bases and 9 bases, with 19 bases remaining between them. Looked up from germline, CDR1 is MNHEY and CDR2 is SMNVEV (reference sequence). The CDR3 is 15 residues long. In nucleotides, the CDR3 is TGTGCCAGCAGTTTAAAGGCGGCCAATTTTGGTCCCCAGTACTTC. Its translation: CASSLKAANFGPQYF.

This clone was found once. Other DNA variants within this sample encode the same CDR3. The rearrangement links TRBV27 to TRBJ2-3; the D is unclear. The CDR3 is 12 amino acids. The germline V and J ends were trimmed by 6 bases and 2 bases, with 6 bases remaining between them. Germline V gives CDR1 MNHEY, CDR2 SMNVEV (reference sequence). CDR3 sequence: CASRDLTDTQYF. In nucleotides, the CDR3 is TGTGCCAGCAGAGACCTCACAGATACGCAGTATTTT.

The chain couples TRBV7-9 to TRBJ2-7; 11 bases align to TRBD2. Per germline, CDR1 SEHNR and CDR2 FQNEAQ (reference sequence). Germline trimming cut 4 bases from V and 5 bases from J; bases unmatched to any gene: 7. This CDR3 is 15 amino acids long. CDR3 in DNA: TGTGCCAGCAGCTCCACCACTAGCGGGAGACACGAGCAGTACTTC. This translates into CASSSTTSGRHEQYF.

This chain links TRBV27 with TRBJ1-2, with D perhaps TRBD1 (5 bases). Per the germline V gene, CDR1 is MNHEY and CDR2 is SMNVEV (reference sequence). V lost 8 bases to trimming and J lost 1 base, with 17 bases between them. CDR3 length equals 15 residues. In DNA, the CDR3 is TGTGCCAGCGGACAATTCAGCCTCCTTAACTATGGCTACACCTTC. Protein product: CASGQFSLLNYGYTF.

The V gene is TRBV28, the J gene TRBJ2-7; tentatively, D is TRBD2 (5 bases). Trimming pared 1 base from V and 4 bases from J, leaving 14 bases between. Germline assignment: CDR1 MDHEN and CDR2 SYDVKM. This CDR3 has 15 amino acids. The CDR3 is CASSLSGDVRYEQYF. CDR3 bases: TGTGCCAGCAGTTTATCCGGGGATGTGAGGTACGAGCAGTACTTC.

The gene calls are TRBV6-6 and TRBJ1-5, with a possible D match to TRBD1 (6 bases). Per germline, CDR1 MNHNY and CDR2 SVGAGI (reference sequence). The CDR3 has 13 amino acids. V was trimmed by 5 bases and J by 4 bases, leaving 9 bases between them. The CDR3 spells CASSRTGNQPQHF. The CDR3 DNA follows: TGTGCCAGCAGTCGAACAGGGAATCAGCCCCAGCATTTT.

This sequence joins TRBV10-2 and TRBJ2-3; TRBD2 might be the D (5 bases). V was cut by 7 bases and J by 5 bases, with 10 bases left in between. CDR3 length: 12 amino acids. Germline V gene sequence: CDR1 WSHSY, CDR2 SAAADI. CDR3 DNA: TGCGCCAGCACAGGACTCGGAGATACGCAGTATTTT. It encodes CASTGLGDTQYF.

The chain links TRBV28 to TRBJ1-5; no clear D. In germline, CDR1 is MDHEN, CDR2 SYDVKM. This CDR3 has 13 residues. V lost 6 bases to trimming and J lost 6 bases, with 12 bases between them. The CDR3 here is CASRPLFGQPQHF. The CDR3 DNA reads TGTGCCAGCAGACCCCTTTTCGGTCAGCCCCAGCATTTT.

The chain combines TRBV6-5 with TRBJ1-1; tentatively, D is TRBD1 (5 bases). Trimming left V 2 bases short and J 7 bases short, with 11 bases between. This CDR3 is 13 amino acids long. The germline CDR1 and CDR2 sequences are MNHEY and SVGAGI. The CDR3 is CASSYGAALEAFF. The CDR3, as DNA: TGTGCCAGCAGTTACGGGGCAGCGCTTGAAGCTTTCTTT.

This clone came up once. The chain is built from TRBV5-5 and TRBJ2-3; TRBD2 agrees at 7 bases. CDR1 is SGHKS and CDR2 is YYEKEE in the germline V gene (reference sequence). Trimming took 2 bases from V and 6 from J; bases not matched to a gene: 6. CDR3 length equals 14 residues. The CDR3 loop is CASSFGGSYDTQYF. CDR3 in DNA: TGTGCCAGCAGCTTTGGCGGGAGTTACGATACGCAGTATTTT.

The V call is TRBV7-2, the J call TRBJ2-5; a weak D match, TRBD2 (6 bases). CDR1 is SGHTA, CDR2 FQGNSA, per germline. Trimming cost V 6 bases and J 2 bases, with 19 bases left between them. This CDR3 contains 16 residues. The CDR3 reads CASSSQPGLRQETQYF. The CDR3 DNA reads TGTGCCAGCAGTTCTCAACCGGGACTGAGACAAGAGACCCAGTACTTC.

This chain connects TRBV5-1 to TRBJ2-2; weak D call: TRBD1 (5 bases). The CDR3 has 16 amino acids. V lost 1 base and J 3 bases, leaving 13 bases between the germline ends. The germline V gene encodes CDR1 SGHRS and CDR2 YFSETQ. The chain's CDR3 is CASSLYRQGDTGELFF. The DNA for the CDR3 is TGCGCCAGCAGCTTGTACCGGCAGGGTGACACCGGGGAGCTGTTTTTT.

The chain links TRBV5-1 to TRBJ2-7, with 7 bases lining up with TRBD2. From germline, CDR1 is SGHRS and CDR2 YFSETQ. The CDR3 loop spans 12 amino acids. Trimming cost V 4 bases and J 7 bases; bases outside gene matches: 5. In DNA form, the CDR3 reads TGCGCCAGCAGCCCGACTAGCTCGGAGCAGTACTTC. It codes for CASSPTSSEQYF.

CDR3 DNA: TGTGCCAGCAGCTTTCTGGCAGGGAGGAACACCGGGGAGCTGTTTTTT. Encoded protein: CASSFLAGRNTGELFF. The chain is built from TRBV7-7 and TRBJ2-2; the D gene could be TRBD1 or TRBD2 (5 bases each). Trimming took off 3 bases at V and 1 base at J, with 12 bases between the two ends. The CDR3 loop spans 16 amino acids. Germline V gene lookup returns CDR1 SSHAT and CDR2 FNYEAQ (reference sequence).

This clone was recorded once. The chain joins TRBV4-1 to TRBJ2-3, with 13 bases fitting TRBD2. CDR1 MGHRA and CDR2 YSYEKL come from the germline V gene. There are 19 residues in the CDR3. With 2 bases clipped from V and 2 bases from J, the junction kept 10 bases outside the gene matches. The DNA for the CDR3 is TGCGCCAGCAGCCAACGGACTAGCGGGAGCCGGGGGCTCACAGATACGCAGTATTTT. This gives the protein CASSQRTSGSRGLTDTQYF.

This clone has just one count. The rearrangement joins TRBV20-1 to TRBJ2-1; no reliable D call. The CDR3 has 11 residues. Germline V gene lookup returns CDR1 DFQATT and CDR2 SNEGSKA (reference sequence). Trimming left V 7 bases short and J 10 bases short, with 14 bases between. CDR3 sequence reads: CSVKGSWEQFF. The CDR3 nucleotides read TGCAGTGTTAAGGGTTCATGGGAGCAGTTCTTC.

A word on this clone: This sample also contains other DNA sequences that code for the same CDR3. This sequence joins TRBV6-5 and TRBJ1-5; TRBD1 agrees at 7 bases. The CDR3 extends over 13 amino acids. Losses at the gene ends were 4 bases for V and 4 bases for J; bases not matched to a gene: 1. Germline V gene lookup returns CDR1 MNHEY and CDR2 SVGAGI. CDR3 nucleotides: TGTGCCAGCAGTTTGGACAGGAATCAGCCCCAGCATTTT. This gives the protein CASSLDRNQPQHF.

V gene TRBV4-1 combines with J gene TRBJ1-1, with 7 bases that match TRBD1. J lost 5 bases, V lost 3 bases, and 9 bases had no gene match. In germline, CDR1 is MGHRA, CDR2 YSYEKL. This CDR3 comprises 15 residues. The CDR3 loop reads CASSHRQGPGTEAFF. Written as DNA, the CDR3 is TGCGCCAGCAGCCACCGACAGGGTCCGGGTACTGAAGCTTTCTTT.

The V call is TRBV6-5, the J call TRBJ1-1; D uncertain. The CDR3 extends over 13 amino acids. The germline V gene encodes CDR1 MNHEY and CDR2 SVGAGI. The V end was cut by 10 bases, the J end by 1 base, with 13 bases between. The CDR3 sequence: CATRANKNTEAFF. The CDR3 DNA reads as TGTGCCACAAGGGCAAACAAGAACACTGAAGCTTTCTTT.

This CDR3 is CASSPLGGLEYNEQFF. The CDR3 bases are TGTGCCAGCAGCCCCCTTGGGGGACTAGAGTACAATGAGCAGTTCTTC. V usage is TRBV7-9 and J usage is TRBJ2-1; 8 nucleotides match TRBD2. Trimming removed 5 bases from V and 4 bases from J; junction bases left unmatched: 10. The CDR3 spans 16 residues. Per germline, CDR1 SEHNR and CDR2 FQNEAQ (reference sequence).

This clone was found once. The chain couples TRBV28 to TRBJ1-1; maybe TRBD1 (6 bases). Germline V gene sequence: CDR1 MDHEN, CDR2 SYDVKM. CDR3 length: 14 residues. Trimming left V 1 base short and J 6 bases short, with 12 bases between. The DNA for the CDR3 is TGTGCCAGCAGTTTATATGCAGGGGTAGCTGAAGCTTTCTTT. It translates to CASSLYAGVAEAFF.